These 18 T cell receptor beta chains came from one sample sequenced in a study of blood T cells in healthy people across ages (dated by TCRdb to the mid-2010s). The library was generated by 5' RACE. Instrument used: Illumina HiSeq 2500. A second PCR of about 6 to 11 cycles was run with a J-beta primer mix and a sample-barcoded 5' primer. In TCRdb, the public reads were trimmed at Q25 with fastp and aligned with MiXCR, with productive beta chains retained. Every distinct CDR3 protein forms one entry, paired with its most common genes and DNA. The sample has roughly 1,300,000 distinct CDR3 sequences on record, 59% of them singletons. The top ten constitute 5% to 7% of the sample. Sequencing was done on a sample of blood. These receptors all stem from a young man in good health.

In its sample, this clonotype was seen a few times. The rearrangement uses TRBV4-2 and TRBJ1-1, with 8 bases lining up with TRBD1. The CDR3 runs to 15 residues. The J segment lost 1 base and the V segment lost 4 bases, leaving 5 bases of the junction unmatched. Germline V lookup: CDR1 LGHNA, CDR2 YNFKEQ. The CDR3 spells CASSLMTGANTEAFF. The CDR3 bases are TGTGCCAGCAGCCTGATGACAGGGGCGAACACTGAAGCTTTCTTT.

The chain recombines TRBV3-1 with TRBJ2-4; 7 nucleotides agree with TRBD1. CDR3 size: 16 residues. The junction had 5 bases not matched to a gene; V was cut back by 3 bases and J by 0 bases. Germline lookup yields CDR1 LGHDT and CDR2 YNNKEL (reference sequence). The CDR3 DNA reads as TGTGCCAGCAGCCAGACGGGACAGATAGCCAAAAACATTCAGTACTTC. Its protein product is CASSQTGQIAKNIQYF.

The chain links TRBV10-3 to TRBJ2-2; D is ambiguous. V dropped 8 bases and J dropped 1 base, with 17 bases sitting between them. Looked up from germline, CDR1 is ENHRY and CDR2 is SYGVKD. The CDR3 sequence is 16 residues long. CDR3 region: CAIWNPGTKNTGELFF. The CDR3 DNA sequence: TGTGCCATCTGGAACCCCGGCACTAAGAACACCGGGGAGCTGTTTTTT.

This chain uses TRBV6-5 with TRBJ1-1, with TRBD1 as a possible D gene (5 bases). The ends were cut back, 0 bases at V and 10 bases at J, with 18 bases in the middle. In germline, CDR1 is MNHEY, CDR2 SVGAGI. CDR3 length: 15 residues. CDR3 in amino acids: CASSYSGQGSGRAFF. Here the CDR3 DNA reads TGTGCCAGCAGTTACTCTGGGCAGGGCTCAGGAAGAGCTTTCTTT.

The rearrangement uses TRBV6-1 and TRBJ2-5; D remains unclear. The CDR3 is made up of 15 amino acids. Germline CDR1 reads MNHNS; CDR2 reads SASEGT. Trimming cost V 4 bases and J 1 base, with 13 bases left between them. DNA for the CDR3: TGTGCCAGCAGTGCGGCCGATTTTCCCCAAGAGACCCAGTACTTC. Protein product: CASSAADFPQETQYF.

The V gene is TRBV7-2, the J gene TRBJ2-6, with D hard to call. Trimming took off 5 bases at V and 2 bases at J, with 7 bases between the two ends. Looked up from germline, CDR1 is SGHTA and CDR2 is FQGNSA. This CDR3 has 14 amino acids. CDR3 in DNA: TGTGCCAGCAGCCGAGACCCTGGGGCCAACGTCCTGACTTTC. Translating it yields CASSRDPGANVLTF.

This clonotype was detected only once. This chain uses TRBV20-1 with TRBJ2-3; D is perhaps TRBD2 (6 bases). Trimming took off 6 bases at V and 6 bases at J, with 19 bases between the two ends. This CDR3 is built from 14 residues. Looked up from germline, CDR1 is DFQATT and CDR2 is SNEGSKA (reference sequence). In DNA form, the CDR3 reads TGCAGTGCCGGGCGGGGTCCCAACCCGGATACGCAGTATTTT. Amino acids: CSAGRGPNPDTQYF.

This sequence joins TRBV5-6 and TRBJ2-7; 7 bases line up with TRBD1. Germline assignment: CDR1 SGHDT and CDR2 YYEEEE. This CDR3 contains 15 residues. Germline trimming cut 4 bases from V and 7 bases from J; bases unmatched to any gene: 14. CDR3 region: CASSLTGTADNEQYF. CDR3 nucleotide sequence: TGTGCCAGCAGCCTGACCGGGACAGCGGACAATGAGCAGTACTTC.

This rearrangement joins TRBV20-1 to TRBJ1-2; TRBD1 matches 8 bases. The CDR3 is 15 amino acids. Unmatched junction bases numbered 13, after V lost 6 bases and J lost 4 bases. Per germline, CDR1 DFQATT and CDR2 SNEGSKA (reference sequence). CDR3 nucleotides: TGCAGTGCCCCAGGACAGGGTGGGGCCCCCTATGGCTACACCTTC. Protein product: CSAPGQGGAPYGYTF.

This clonotype was recorded once. This rearrangement joins TRBV4-1 to TRBJ2-3; possibly TRBD2 for D (6 bases). The length of the CDR3 is 17 residues. Germline CDR1 reads MGHRA; CDR2 reads YSYEKL. The ends were cut back, 0 bases at V and 0 bases at J, with 13 bases in the middle. CDR3 nucleotide sequence: TGCGCCAGCAGCCAAGATCAGGCCGGGACTAGCACAGATACGCAGTATTTT. It encodes CASSQDQAGTSTDTQYF.

This clonotype has at least ten counts. The chain recombines TRBV20-1 with TRBJ1-1; D gene unclear. V was shortened by 4 bases and J by 10 bases, with 10 bases between the two germline ends. Looked up from germline, CDR1 is DFQATT and CDR2 is SNEGSKA (reference sequence). There are 10 residues in the CDR3. CDR3 region: CSAKERAAFF. The CDR3 DNA is TGCAGTGCTAAGGAGAGGGCAGCTTTCTTT.

This rearrangement joins TRBV5-1 to TRBJ2-7; unclear D gene. The germline CDR1 and CDR2 sequences are SGHRS and YFSETQ. The CDR3 is 13 amino acids. Between the trimmed V and J ends, which lost 4 bases and 2 bases, there was a span of 10 bases. CDR3 DNA: TGCGCCAGCAGCGTCACAAGGGCCTACGAGCAGTACTTC. Its translation: CASSVTRAYEQYF.

This clonotype has a handful of counts. This sequence joins TRBV18 and TRBJ2-1, with D tentatively TRBD1 or TRBD2 (6 bases each). This CDR3 is built from 14 residues. Trimming cost V 4 bases and J 5 bases, with 12 bases left between them. Germline CDR1 is KGHSH and CDR2 is LQKENI. CDR3 region: CASSRGAANNEQFF. In DNA, the CDR3 is TGTGCCAGCTCACGGGGGGCAGCTAACAATGAGCAGTTCTTC.

The chain joins TRBV30 to TRBJ2-1; a possible D gene is TRBD1 (7 bases). V was trimmed by 4 bases and J by 7 bases, leaving 14 bases between them. Germline assignment: CDR1 GTSNPN and CDR2 SVGIG (reference sequence). This CDR3 contains 13 residues. CDR3: CAWIDSGGNEQFF. The CDR3 DNA reads TGTGCCTGGATTGACTCAGGGGGGAATGAGCAGTTCTTC.

The V and J genes are TRBV2 and TRBJ2-5; no firm D call. V dropped 3 bases and J dropped 5 bases, with 16 bases sitting between them. The length of the CDR3 is 15 residues. Germline CDR1 reads SNHLY; CDR2 reads FYNNEI. The DNA for the CDR3 is TGTGCCAGCAGTGATCATCCAAGGGCCGGGGAGACCCAGTACTTC. Protein product: CASSDHPRAGETQYF.

The J gene is TRBJ1-2, the V gene TRBV6-5, with a tentative D call TRBD1 (5 bases). The CDR3 contains 14 residues. CDR1 MNHEY and CDR2 SVGAGI come from the germline V gene. V lost 2 bases, J lost 5 bases, and 12 bases lay in between. The CDR3 sequence is CASSYQNPGYGYTF. The CDR3 bases are TGTGCCAGCAGTTACCAGAACCCAGGGTATGGCTACACCTTC.

The count of this clonotype is one. The V and J genes are TRBV7-8 and TRBJ1-2, with TRBD1 matching 7 bases. The germline V gene has CDR1 SGHVS and CDR2 FQNEAQ. Losses at the gene ends were 11 bases for V and 0 bases for J; bases not matched to a gene: 12. This CDR3 region has 15 residues. This CDR3 reads CASLEQGIANYGYTF. The DNA for the CDR3 is TGTGCCTCTCTAGAACAGGGGATAGCTAACTATGGCTACACCTTC.

This chain links TRBV10-3 with TRBJ2-7; 7 bases agree with TRBD2. Unmatched junction bases numbered 3, after V lost 0 bases and J lost 4 bases. Germline CDR1 reads ENHRY; CDR2 reads SYGVKD. This CDR3 is 14 amino acids long. Here the CDR3 reads CAISESQGGYEQYF. In nucleotides, the CDR3 is TGTGCCATCAGTGAGTCCCAGGGAGGGTACGAGCAGTACTTC.